These T cell receptor beta chains were read from a single sample in a study of a mutant IDH1 vaccine in newly diagnosed glioma. These receptors lack a known antigen. Assay used: immunoSEQ multiplex PCR; TCRdb lists only in-frame clones, some missing. The data contain over 50,000 clones, approximately 80% of them singletons. Sequenced material: PBMCs, taken from a glioma patient whose treatment included an IDH1 peptide vaccine. All receptors come from a man between 18 and 29 years old with glioma. CDR3s include the opening cysteine and the closing phenylalanine or tryptophan. Each record gives: CDR3 protein, J gene, D gene, V gene. D genes are given only for firm matches.

CDR3aa: CASSFGQGRNTEAFF
j_gene: TRBJ1-1
d_gene: TRBD1
v_gene: TRBV7-2

CDR3aa: CAGGGNDNSPLHF
j_gene: TRBJ1-6
d_gene: -
v_gene: TRBV19

CDR3aa: CASSPAGTGNTEAFF
j_gene: TRBJ1-1
d_gene: TRBD1
v_gene: TRBV19

CDR3aa: CASSYGNARQETQYF
j_gene: TRBJ2-5
d_gene: -
v_gene: TRBV6-5

CDR3aa: CASSLVGTGGQETQYF
j_gene: TRBJ2-5
d_gene: TRBD1
v_gene: TRBV7-2

CDR3aa: CASSPGGRQETQYF
j_gene: TRBJ2-5
d_gene: -
v_gene: TRBV5-5

CDR3aa: CAWDRVNTEAFF
j_gene: TRBJ1-1
d_gene: TRBD1
v_gene: TRBV30

CDR3aa: CASSVNFGPNTEAFF
j_gene: TRBJ1-1
d_gene: -
v_gene: TRBV9

CDR3aa: CASSLAVSSGANVLTF
j_gene: TRBJ2-6
d_gene: -
v_gene: TRBV5-1

CDR3aa: CASSLGQVSTNEKLFF
j_gene: TRBJ1-4
d_gene: TRBD1
v_gene: TRBV18

CDR3aa: CASSSGQGATYEQYF
j_gene: TRBJ2-7
d_gene: TRBD1
v_gene: TRBV6-5

CDR3aa: CASSPGGGRNTEAFF
j_gene: TRBJ1-1
d_gene: -
v_gene: TRBV18

CDR3aa: CASSLGQYPTNEKLFF
j_gene: TRBJ1-4
d_gene: -
v_gene: TRBV28

CDR3aa: CASSPPNRVYQETQYF
j_gene: TRBJ2-5
d_gene: -
v_gene: TRBV18

CDR3aa: CASSVGFSGYTF
j_gene: TRBJ1-2
d_gene: -
v_gene: TRBV9

CDR3aa: CASRFVEDYGYTF
j_gene: TRBJ1-2
d_gene: -
v_gene: TRBV5-6

CDR3aa: CASSFPPGIMNTEAFF
j_gene: TRBJ1-1
d_gene: -
v_gene: TRBV7-2

CDR3aa: CASSLSPGLAGPSTAFEQYF
j_gene: TRBJ2-7
d_gene: TRBD2
v_gene: TRBV7-8

CDR3aa: CASSPHKGRETQYF
j_gene: TRBJ2-5
d_gene: -
v_gene: TRBV5-5

CDR3aa: CASSSQPATEAFF
j_gene: TRBJ1-1
d_gene: -
v_gene: TRBV7-9

CDR3aa: CASSLGTAYEQYF
j_gene: TRBJ2-7
d_gene: TRBD1
v_gene: TRBV18

CDR3aa: CASSGLAGEGWVQYF
j_gene: TRBJ2-7
d_gene: TRBD2
v_gene: TRBV5-4

CDR3aa: CAISEPVEGEGYQPQHF
j_gene: TRBJ1-5
d_gene: -
v_gene: TRBV10-3

CDR3aa: CASSSDSSPNEKLFF
j_gene: TRBJ1-4
d_gene: -
v_gene: TRBV7-2

CDR3aa: CASSEALRTGELFF
j_gene: TRBJ2-2
d_gene: -
v_gene: TRBV2

CDR3aa: CASSLLQGSSEQYF
j_gene: TRBJ2-7
d_gene: -
v_gene: TRBV5-1

CDR3aa: CASSIVTASYNEQFF
j_gene: TRBJ2-1
d_gene: -
v_gene: TRBV19

CDR3aa: CASSLGHAKNIQYF
j_gene: TRBJ2-4
d_gene: -
v_gene: TRBV27

CDR3aa: CASSFGGTGRSEAFF
j_gene: TRBJ1-1
d_gene: TRBD1
v_gene: TRBV5-1

CDR3aa: CASMPGNNEQFF
j_gene: TRBJ2-1
d_gene: -
v_gene: TRBV25-1

CDR3aa: CAIKGDPPYEQYF
j_gene: TRBJ2-7
d_gene: -
v_gene: TRBV10-3

CDR3aa: CASSEIAVYGYTF
j_gene: TRBJ1-2
d_gene: -
v_gene: TRBV2

CDR3aa: CATKGGTVNQPQHF
j_gene: TRBJ1-5
d_gene: TRBD1
v_gene: TRBV10-3

CDR3aa: CASSPVGTGASYEQYF
j_gene: TRBJ2-7
d_gene: TRBD1
v_gene: TRBV7-2

CDR3aa: CASSSRGPGHQPQHF
j_gene: TRBJ1-5
d_gene: -
v_gene: TRBV27

CDR3aa: CASSYHGGQPNQPQHF
j_gene: TRBJ1-5
d_gene: -
v_gene: TRBV6-6

CDR3aa: CASSDRTGRSYEQYF
j_gene: TRBJ2-7
d_gene: TRBD1
v_gene: TRBV5-1

CDR3aa: CASSFTQGTEQYF
j_gene: TRBJ2-7
d_gene: -
v_gene: TRBV27

CDR3aa: CAWDRGPYEQYF
j_gene: TRBJ2-7
d_gene: TRBD1
v_gene: TRBV30

CDR3aa: CAWRPPGDRGKLFF
j_gene: TRBJ1-4
d_gene: TRBD1
v_gene: TRBV30

CDR3aa: CASSLSRAVYGYTF
j_gene: TRBJ1-2
d_gene: -
v_gene: TRBV27